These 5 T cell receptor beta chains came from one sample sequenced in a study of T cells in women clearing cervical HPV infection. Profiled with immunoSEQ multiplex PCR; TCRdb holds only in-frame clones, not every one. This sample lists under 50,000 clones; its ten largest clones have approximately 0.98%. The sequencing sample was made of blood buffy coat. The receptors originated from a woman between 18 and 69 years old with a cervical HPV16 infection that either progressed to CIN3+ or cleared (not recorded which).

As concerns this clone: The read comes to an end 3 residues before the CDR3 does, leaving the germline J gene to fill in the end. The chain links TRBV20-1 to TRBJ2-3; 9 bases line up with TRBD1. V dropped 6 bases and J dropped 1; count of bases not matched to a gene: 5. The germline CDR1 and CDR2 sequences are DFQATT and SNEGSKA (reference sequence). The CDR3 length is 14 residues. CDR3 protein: CSAGTGRGTDTQYF. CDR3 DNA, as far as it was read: TGCAGTGCCGGGACAGGGAGGGGCACAGATACG.

CDR3 sequence: CASSLTGPNSPLFF. The part of the CDR3 DNA that was read is TGCGCCAGCAGCCTGACAGGGCCTAATTCACCA. This chain links TRBV5-1 with TRBJ1-4, with TRBD1 identical over 7 bases. The read falls 3 residues short of the CDR3 end, and the missing part is taken from the germline J gene. CDR3 length equals 14 residues. Germline CDR1 SGHRS, CDR2 YFSETQ.

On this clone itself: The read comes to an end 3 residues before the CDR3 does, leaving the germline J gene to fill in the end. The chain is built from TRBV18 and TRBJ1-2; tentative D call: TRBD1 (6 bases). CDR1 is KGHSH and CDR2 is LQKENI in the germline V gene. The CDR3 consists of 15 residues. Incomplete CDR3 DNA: TGTGCCAGCCTACAGGCTAGCGGGGGGGCCTCTCCC. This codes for CASLQASGGASP. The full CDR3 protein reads CASLQASGGASPYTF.

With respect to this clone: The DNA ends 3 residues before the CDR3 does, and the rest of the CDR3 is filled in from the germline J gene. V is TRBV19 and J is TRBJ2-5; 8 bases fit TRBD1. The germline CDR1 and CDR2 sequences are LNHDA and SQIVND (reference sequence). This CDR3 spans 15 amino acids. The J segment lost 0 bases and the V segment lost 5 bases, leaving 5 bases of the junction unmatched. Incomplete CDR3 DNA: TGTGCCAGTAGTCCCGGGGACAGGTACCAAGAGACC. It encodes CASSPGDRYQET. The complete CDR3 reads CASSPGDRYQETQYF.

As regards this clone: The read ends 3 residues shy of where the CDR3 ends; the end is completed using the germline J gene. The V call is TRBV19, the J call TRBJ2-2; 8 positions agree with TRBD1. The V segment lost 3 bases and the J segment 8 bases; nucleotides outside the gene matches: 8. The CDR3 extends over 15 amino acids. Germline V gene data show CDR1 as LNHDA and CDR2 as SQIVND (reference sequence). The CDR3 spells CASSIMQGASGELFF. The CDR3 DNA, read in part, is TGTGCCAGTAGTATCATGCAGGGGGCCTCTGGGGAG.